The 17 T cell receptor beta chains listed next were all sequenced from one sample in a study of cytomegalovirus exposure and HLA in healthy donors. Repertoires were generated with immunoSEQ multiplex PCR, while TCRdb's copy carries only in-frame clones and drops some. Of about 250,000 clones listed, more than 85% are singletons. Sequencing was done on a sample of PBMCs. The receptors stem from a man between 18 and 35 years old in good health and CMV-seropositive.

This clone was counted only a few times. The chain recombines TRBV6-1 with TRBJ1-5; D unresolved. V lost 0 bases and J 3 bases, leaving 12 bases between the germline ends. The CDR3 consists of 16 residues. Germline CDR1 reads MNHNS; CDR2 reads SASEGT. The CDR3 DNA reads TGTGCCAGCAGTGAAGCTTTTGGGCTTTACAATCAGCCCCAGCATTTT. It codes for CASSEAFGLYNQPQHF.

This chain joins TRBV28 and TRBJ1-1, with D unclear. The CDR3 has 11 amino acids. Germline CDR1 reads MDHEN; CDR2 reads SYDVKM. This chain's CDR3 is CVARLNTEAFF. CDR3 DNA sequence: TGTGTGGCTCGGCTGAACACTGAAGCTTTCTTT.

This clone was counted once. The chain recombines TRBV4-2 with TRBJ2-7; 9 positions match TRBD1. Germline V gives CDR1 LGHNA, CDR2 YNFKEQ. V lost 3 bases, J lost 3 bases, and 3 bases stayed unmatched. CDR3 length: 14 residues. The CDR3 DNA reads TGTGCCAGCAGCCAGGGACAGGGTGACTACGAGCAGTACTTC. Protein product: CASSQGQGDYEQYF.

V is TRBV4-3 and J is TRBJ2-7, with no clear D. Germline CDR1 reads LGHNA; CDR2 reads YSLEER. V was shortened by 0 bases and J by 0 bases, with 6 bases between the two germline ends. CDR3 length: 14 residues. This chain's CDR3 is CASSQDKSSYEQYF. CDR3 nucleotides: TGCGCCAGCAGCCAAGACAAGAGCTCCTACGAGCAGTACTTC.

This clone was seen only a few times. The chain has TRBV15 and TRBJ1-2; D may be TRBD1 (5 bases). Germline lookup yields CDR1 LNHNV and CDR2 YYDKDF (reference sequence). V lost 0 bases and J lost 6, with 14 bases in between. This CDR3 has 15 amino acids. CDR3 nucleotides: TGTGCCACCAGCAGAGATCTCCCGGCGGGGGATGGCTACACCTTC. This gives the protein CATSRDLPAGDGYTF.

The CDR3 coding sequence is TGTGCCAGCAGGGGAGGGCAGCCAGAGGAGCAGTACTTC. As protein: CASRGGQPEEQYF. The V gene is TRBV5-4, the J gene TRBJ2-7; 7 positions agree with TRBD2. The CDR3 is 13 amino acids. The J segment lost 7 bases and the V segment lost 5 bases, leaving 9 bases of the junction unmatched. Germline V CDR1 and CDR2: SGHNT, YYREEE (reference sequence).

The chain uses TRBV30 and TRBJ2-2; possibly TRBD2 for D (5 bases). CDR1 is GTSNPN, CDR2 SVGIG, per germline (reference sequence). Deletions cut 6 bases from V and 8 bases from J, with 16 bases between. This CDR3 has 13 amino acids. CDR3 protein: CACPASGSGELFF. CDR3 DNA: TGTGCCTGTCCAGCATCGGGGTCTGGGGAGCTGTTTTTT.

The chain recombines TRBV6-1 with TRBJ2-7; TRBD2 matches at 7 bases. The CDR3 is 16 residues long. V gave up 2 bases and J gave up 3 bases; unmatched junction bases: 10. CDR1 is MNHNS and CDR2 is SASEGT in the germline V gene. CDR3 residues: CASSEFALADVYEQYF. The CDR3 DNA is TGTGCCAGCAGTGAATTTGCTCTAGCGGACGTCTACGAGCAGTACTTC.

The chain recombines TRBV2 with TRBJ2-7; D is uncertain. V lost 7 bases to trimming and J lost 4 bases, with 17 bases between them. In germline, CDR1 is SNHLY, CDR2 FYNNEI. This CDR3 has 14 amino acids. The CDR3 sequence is CASTKEHLRYEQYF. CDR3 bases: TGTGCCAGCACCAAGGAGCATCTACGTTACGAGCAGTACTTC.

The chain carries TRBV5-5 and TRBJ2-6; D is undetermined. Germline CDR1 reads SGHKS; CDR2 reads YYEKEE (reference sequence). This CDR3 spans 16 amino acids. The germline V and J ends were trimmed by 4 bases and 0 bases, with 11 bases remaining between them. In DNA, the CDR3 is TGTGCCAGCAGCCCGGACGGCTACTCTGGGGCCAACGTCCTGACTTTC. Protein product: CASSPDGYSGANVLTF.

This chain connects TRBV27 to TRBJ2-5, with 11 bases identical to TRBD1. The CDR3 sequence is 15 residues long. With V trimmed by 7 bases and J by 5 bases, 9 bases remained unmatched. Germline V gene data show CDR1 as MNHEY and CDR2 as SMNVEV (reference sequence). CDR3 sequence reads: CASKPGQGAWETQYF. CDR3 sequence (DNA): TGTGCCAGCAAACCAGGACAGGGGGCCTGGGAGACCCAGTACTTC.

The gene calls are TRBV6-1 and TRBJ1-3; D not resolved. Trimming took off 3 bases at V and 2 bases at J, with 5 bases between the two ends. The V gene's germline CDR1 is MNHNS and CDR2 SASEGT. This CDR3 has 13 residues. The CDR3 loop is CASSEAPGNTIYF. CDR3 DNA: TGTGCCAGCAGTGAGGCCCCTGGAAACACCATATATTTT.

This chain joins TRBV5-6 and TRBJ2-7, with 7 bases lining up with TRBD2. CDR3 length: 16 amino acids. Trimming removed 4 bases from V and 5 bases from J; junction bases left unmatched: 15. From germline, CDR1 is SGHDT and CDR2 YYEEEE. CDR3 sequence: CASSAYGAGDFHEQYF. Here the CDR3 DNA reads TGTGCCAGCAGCGCCTATGGGGCGGGAGATTTCCACGAGCAGTACTTC. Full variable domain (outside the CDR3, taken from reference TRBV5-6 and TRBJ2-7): DAGVTQSPTHLIKTRGQQVTLRCSPKSGHDTVSWYQQALGQGPQFIFQYYEEEERQRGNFPDRFSGHQFPNYSSELNVNALLLGDSALYLCASSAYGAGDFHEQYFGPGTRLTVT.

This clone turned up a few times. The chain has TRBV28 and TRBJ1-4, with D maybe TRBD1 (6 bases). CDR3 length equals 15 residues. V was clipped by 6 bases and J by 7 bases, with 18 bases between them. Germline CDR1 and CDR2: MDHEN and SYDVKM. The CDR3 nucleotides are TGTGCCAGCAGAAACTTCCCACAGGGAGGTGAAAAACTGTTTTTT. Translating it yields CASRNFPQGGEKLFF.

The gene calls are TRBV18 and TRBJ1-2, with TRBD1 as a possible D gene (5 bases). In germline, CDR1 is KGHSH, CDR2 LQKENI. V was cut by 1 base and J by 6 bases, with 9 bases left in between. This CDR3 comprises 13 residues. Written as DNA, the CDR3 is TGTGCCAGCTCACCACGCCCGGGGGATGGCTACACCTTC. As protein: CASSPRPGDGYTF.

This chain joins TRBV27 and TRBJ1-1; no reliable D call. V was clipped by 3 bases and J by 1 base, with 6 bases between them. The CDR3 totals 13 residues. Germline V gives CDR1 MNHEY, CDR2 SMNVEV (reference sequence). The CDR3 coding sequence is TGTGCCAGCAGTTTGGGATCGAACACTGAAGCTTTCTTT. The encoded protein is CASSLGSNTEAFF.

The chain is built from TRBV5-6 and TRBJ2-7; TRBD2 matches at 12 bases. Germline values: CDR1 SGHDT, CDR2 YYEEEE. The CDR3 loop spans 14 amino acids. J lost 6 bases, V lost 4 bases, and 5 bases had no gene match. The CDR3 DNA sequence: TGTGCCAGCAGCATCCGACTAGCGGGAGTCGAGCAGTACTTC. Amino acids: CASSIRLAGVEQYF.